The clone carrying this TCR beta chain was counted at least ten times. Its antigen is not identified. The germline V gene encodes CDR1 SQVTM and CDR2 ANQGSEA. The CDR3 is made up of 11 amino acids. This sample is part of a study of neurological immune-mediated disorders. Study-wide results and caveats: HTLV-1-associated myelopathy ranked highest for TCR clonal expansion and multiple sclerosis lowest, beneath healthy controls. Expanded clones shared no identical CDR3 amino acid sequences across subjects, which suggested private TCR-beta repertoires in all groups.

Healthy control participants comprised blood bank volunteers in Maryland, USA. As for the cDNA, it was generated by 5'RACE with 10-nucleotide random UMIs. A single record per CDR3 protein comes from TCRdb applying MiXCR to the 5' RACE reads. The sample consists of tens of thousands of distinct CDR3 sequences, around a tenth of them appearing once. The J gene is TRBJ1-2, the V gene TRBV29-1; tentative D call: TRBD1 (5 bases). Sequencing used PBMCs. The clonotype originates from a man aged 50-60 years in good health. The chain's CDR3 is CNSLDTYGYTF. The CDR3 nucleotides are TGCAACTCTCTGGACACCTATGGCTACACCTTC.